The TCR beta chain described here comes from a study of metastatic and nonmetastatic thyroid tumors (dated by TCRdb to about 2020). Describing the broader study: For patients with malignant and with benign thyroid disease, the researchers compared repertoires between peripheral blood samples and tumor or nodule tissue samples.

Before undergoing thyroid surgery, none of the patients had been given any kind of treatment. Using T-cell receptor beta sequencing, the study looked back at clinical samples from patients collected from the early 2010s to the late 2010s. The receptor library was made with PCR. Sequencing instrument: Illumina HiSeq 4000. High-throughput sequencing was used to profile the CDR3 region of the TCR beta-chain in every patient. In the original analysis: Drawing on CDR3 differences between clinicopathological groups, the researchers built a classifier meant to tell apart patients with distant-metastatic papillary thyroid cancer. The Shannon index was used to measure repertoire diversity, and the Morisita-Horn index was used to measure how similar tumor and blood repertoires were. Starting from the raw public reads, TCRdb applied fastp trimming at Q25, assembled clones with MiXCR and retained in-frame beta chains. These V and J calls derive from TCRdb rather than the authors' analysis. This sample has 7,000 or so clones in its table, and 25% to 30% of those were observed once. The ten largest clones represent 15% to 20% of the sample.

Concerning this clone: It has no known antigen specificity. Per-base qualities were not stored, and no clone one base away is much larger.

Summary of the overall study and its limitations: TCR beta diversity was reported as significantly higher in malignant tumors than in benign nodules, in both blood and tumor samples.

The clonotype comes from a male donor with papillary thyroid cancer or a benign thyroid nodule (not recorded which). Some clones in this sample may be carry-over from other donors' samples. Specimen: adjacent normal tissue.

The CDR3 region reads CASSEEMRTSPYNEQFF. The sequence in DNA is TGTGCCAGCAGTGAAGAGATGAGGACTTCGCCCTACAATGAGCAGTTCTTC. The rearranged segments are TRBV6-1 and TRBJ2-1; a weak D assignment points to TRBD2 (5 bases agree). From the germline V gene, CDR1 is MNHNS and CDR2 is SASEGT. V is shortened by 1 base, J by 2 bases, and the region joining them spans 15 bases. The CDR3 covers 17 residues, taking in both the cysteine and the phenylalanine. Kept here is only the CDR3 DNA, which spans 51 bases and is read in frame from base 1.